This TCR beta chain was recorded in a study of early T cells in non-severe SARS-CoV-2 infection. Background on the study: Sequencing used unsorted whole-blood bulk RNA, so chains lack pairing. Study results and limitations: VDJdb matching, biased toward anti-spike CD8 responses, missed private and CD4 specificities.

V gave up 3 bases and J gave up 2 bases, with 9 bases separating them. The CDR3 spans 14 residues. CDR1 is LNHDA and CDR2 is SQIVND in the germline V gene (reference sequence). Attachment of unique molecular identifiers to individual cDNA molecules was performed. MiXCR was run by TCRdb on the 5' RACE reads, yielding one entry per CDR3 protein. Here the sample spans 50,000 to 80,000 distinct CDR3 sequences, over 4.5% being singletons. With regard to this clonotype: As yet, its antigen is unknown.

What was sequenced was whole blood. This chain uses TRBV19 with TRBJ2-3; TRBD2 might be the D (5 bases). The sequence was collected from an adult who was a healthcare worker with PCR-confirmed SARS-CoV-2 infection or an uninfected control (not recorded which). In DNA, the CDR3 is TGTGCCAGTAGTATGTCAGCGGCCACAGATACGCAGTATTTT. Protein sequence: CASSMSAATDTQYF.